The clone carrying this T cell receptor (beta chain) has more than one count but fewer than ten. As yet, its antigen is unknown. The record originates from a study of early T cells in non-severe SARS-CoV-2 infection. Study-level findings and limits: Matching results from VDJdb favored anti-spike CD8 responses, leaving private and CD4 specificities undetected.

Each single cDNA molecule received a unique molecular identifier. TCRdb re-called the 5' RACE reads through MiXCR, storing one row per CDR3 protein. The sample includes about 67,000 distinct CDR3 sequences, 11% of them seen just once. Sequenced sample: whole blood. The source of this sequence is an adult who was a healthcare worker with PCR-confirmed SARS-CoV-2 infection or an uninfected control (not recorded which).

The CDR3 region is CASSEAFDREAFF. As DNA, the CDR3 is TGTGCCAGCAGTGAAGCCTTTGACAGAGAAGCTTTCTTT. V gene TRBV6-1 combines with J gene TRBJ1-1; D possibly corresponds to TRBD1 (5 bases). The CDR3 runs to 13 residues. Germline V gene data show CDR1 as MNHNS and CDR2 as SASEGT. Trimming removed 0 bases from V and 8 bases from J, with 10 bases in between.